The text below deals with one T cell receptor (beta chain). The sample is drawn from a study of blood T cell repertoires in COVID-19. Study in general: The United States, Italy and Spain were the sources of the acute and convalescent COVID-19 samples. T cells, B-cell-depleted T cells, or PBMCs provided the cDNA or gDNA that served as material.

In germline, CDR1 is SGHNT, CDR2 YYREEE (reference sequence). V lost 3 bases, J lost 8 bases, and 7 bases stayed unmatched. The CDR3 has 15 residues. The protocol was immunoSEQ multiplex PCR, while the TCRdb copy is restricted to in-frame clones and leaves out a portion. The sample yields some 120,000 clones, around 78% seen once. J is TRBJ1-4 and V is TRBV5-4, with TRBD1 matching 10 bases. The source is a man under 40 with acute or convalescent COVID-19. The material sequenced was peripheral blood. CDR3 region: CASSSRTGGDEKLFF. CDR3 nucleotides: TGTGCCAGCAGCTCCCGGACAGGGGGTGACGAAAAACTGTTTTTT.